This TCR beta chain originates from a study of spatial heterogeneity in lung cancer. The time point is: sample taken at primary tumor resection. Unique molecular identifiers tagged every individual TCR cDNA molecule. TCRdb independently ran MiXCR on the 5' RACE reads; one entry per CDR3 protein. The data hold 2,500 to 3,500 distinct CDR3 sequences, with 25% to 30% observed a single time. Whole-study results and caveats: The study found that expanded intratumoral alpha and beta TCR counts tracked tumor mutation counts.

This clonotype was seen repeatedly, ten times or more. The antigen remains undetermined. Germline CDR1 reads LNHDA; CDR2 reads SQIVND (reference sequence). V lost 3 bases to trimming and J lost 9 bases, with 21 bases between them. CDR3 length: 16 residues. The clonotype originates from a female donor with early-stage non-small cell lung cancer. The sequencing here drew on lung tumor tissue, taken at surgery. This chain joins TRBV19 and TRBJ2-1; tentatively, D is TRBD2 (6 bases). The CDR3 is CASSMFPSVIVGEQFF. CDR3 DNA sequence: TGTGCCAGTAGTATGTTTCCTAGCGTGATAGTCGGTGAGCAGTTCTTC.